The clone carrying this T cell receptor (beta chain) appeared many times. Its antigen is unknown. These data are taken from a study of human T cells and chemical hapten exposure. Notes on the study in general: It was expanded TCRs that formed significantly more large CDR3 similarity clusters than controls did. DPC sensitization left the count of TCRs above 1 in 1000 unchanged. More PT1 expanded TCRs went with higher patch test scores.

Time point given: patch test 2, 6 weeks after DPC sensitization. The treatment was: therapeutic diphenylcyclopropenone sensitization with weekly scalp DPC. TCRdb redid the calling of the RACE reads with MiXCR, one entry per CDR3 protein. Of over 100,000 distinct CDR3 sequences listed, less than 10% were seen once; the top ten hold approximately 2.8%. The germline V gene encodes CDR1 SGHRS and CDR2 YFSETQ. V gave up 5 bases and J gave up 7 bases; unmatched junction bases: 10. This CDR3 has 14 amino acids. This receptor was obtained from a woman aged 40-49 years with alopecia areata. Some clones in this sample may be carry-over from other donors' samples. The sample was whole blood, taken in connection with sensitization to the hapten diphenylcyclopropenone (DPC). This chain connects TRBV5-1 to TRBJ1-2; TRBD1 matches 8 bases. This CDR3 is CASRTGGESIGYTF. CDR3 DNA: TGCGCCAGCAGAACAGGGGGTGAATCTATTGGCTACACCTTC.